The TCR beta chain under discussion was sequenced for a study of shared clonotypes between healthy human individuals. Whole-study context: Each donor's CD4 naive and CD4 memory cells filled three plates apiece, CD8 naive two, and CD8 memory one.

General study results and limits: Among a handful of donors, roughly 5% of naive CD4 clonotypes were found in common. Only blood was sampled; tissue repertoires likely differ.

On this clone: Its antigen is currently unknown.

The authors split each subset's genomic DNA evenly across several immunoSEQ plates. Clones were read by immunoSEQ multiplex PCR, and TCRdb kept only the in-frame ones, dropping some. The sample shows about 2.4 million clones, over 85% of them seen only once. The sequenced sample was naive CD4+ T cells from PBMCs. Described subset: CD45RA+ positively selected. The TCR sequence derives from a man aged 18 to 30 in good health. Some clones in this sample may be carry-over from other donors' samples.

CDR3 sequence: CASRPEPNTEAFF. CDR3 coding DNA: TGTGCCAGCAGACCTGAGCCCAACACTGAAGCTTTCTTT. This chain joins TRBV7-9 and TRBJ1-1; unclear D gene. The CDR3 loop spans 13 amino acids. Germline CDR1 SEHNR, CDR2 FQNEAQ (reference sequence). Trimming stripped 6 bases from V and 2 bases from J, with 10 bases between.